This T cell receptor (beta chain) was retrieved from a study of T cells in Graves' hyperthyroidism and ophthalmopathy. Hyperthyroidism had been newly diagnosed in patients aged 18 to 65, and its duration was under 2 months. Uncontrolled infection, other autoimmune disease, pregnancy or lactation excluded patients. This clonotype was detected many times. The antigen remains undetermined. CDR3 size: 15 residues. Trimming stripped 2 bases from V and 4 bases from J, with 12 bases between. In germline, CDR1 is WSHSY, CDR2 SAAADI. From RNA transcripts, TCR beta CDR3 regions were amplified. Carried out on the TCR CDR3, a first-round RT-PCR used the HTBI primer set. Via MiXCR, TCRdb re-called the multiplex PCR reads, giving one row per CDR3 protein. The sample holds hundreds of thousands of distinct CDR3 sequences, about 38% seen once. Broader study findings: Before onset, by a median of 6.5 months, the model predicted ophthalmopathy. Blood also held most thyroid clonotypes expanded beyond 0.001.

Sequencing was carried out using blood. The sequence derives from a man between 18 and 29 years old with Graves' hyperthyroidism. This rearrangement joins TRBV10-2 to TRBJ1-5; the D is unclear. The CDR3 spells CASSEIITANQPQHF. CDR3 in DNA: TGCGCCAGCAGTGAGATTATTACGGCGAATCAGCCCCAGCATTTT.